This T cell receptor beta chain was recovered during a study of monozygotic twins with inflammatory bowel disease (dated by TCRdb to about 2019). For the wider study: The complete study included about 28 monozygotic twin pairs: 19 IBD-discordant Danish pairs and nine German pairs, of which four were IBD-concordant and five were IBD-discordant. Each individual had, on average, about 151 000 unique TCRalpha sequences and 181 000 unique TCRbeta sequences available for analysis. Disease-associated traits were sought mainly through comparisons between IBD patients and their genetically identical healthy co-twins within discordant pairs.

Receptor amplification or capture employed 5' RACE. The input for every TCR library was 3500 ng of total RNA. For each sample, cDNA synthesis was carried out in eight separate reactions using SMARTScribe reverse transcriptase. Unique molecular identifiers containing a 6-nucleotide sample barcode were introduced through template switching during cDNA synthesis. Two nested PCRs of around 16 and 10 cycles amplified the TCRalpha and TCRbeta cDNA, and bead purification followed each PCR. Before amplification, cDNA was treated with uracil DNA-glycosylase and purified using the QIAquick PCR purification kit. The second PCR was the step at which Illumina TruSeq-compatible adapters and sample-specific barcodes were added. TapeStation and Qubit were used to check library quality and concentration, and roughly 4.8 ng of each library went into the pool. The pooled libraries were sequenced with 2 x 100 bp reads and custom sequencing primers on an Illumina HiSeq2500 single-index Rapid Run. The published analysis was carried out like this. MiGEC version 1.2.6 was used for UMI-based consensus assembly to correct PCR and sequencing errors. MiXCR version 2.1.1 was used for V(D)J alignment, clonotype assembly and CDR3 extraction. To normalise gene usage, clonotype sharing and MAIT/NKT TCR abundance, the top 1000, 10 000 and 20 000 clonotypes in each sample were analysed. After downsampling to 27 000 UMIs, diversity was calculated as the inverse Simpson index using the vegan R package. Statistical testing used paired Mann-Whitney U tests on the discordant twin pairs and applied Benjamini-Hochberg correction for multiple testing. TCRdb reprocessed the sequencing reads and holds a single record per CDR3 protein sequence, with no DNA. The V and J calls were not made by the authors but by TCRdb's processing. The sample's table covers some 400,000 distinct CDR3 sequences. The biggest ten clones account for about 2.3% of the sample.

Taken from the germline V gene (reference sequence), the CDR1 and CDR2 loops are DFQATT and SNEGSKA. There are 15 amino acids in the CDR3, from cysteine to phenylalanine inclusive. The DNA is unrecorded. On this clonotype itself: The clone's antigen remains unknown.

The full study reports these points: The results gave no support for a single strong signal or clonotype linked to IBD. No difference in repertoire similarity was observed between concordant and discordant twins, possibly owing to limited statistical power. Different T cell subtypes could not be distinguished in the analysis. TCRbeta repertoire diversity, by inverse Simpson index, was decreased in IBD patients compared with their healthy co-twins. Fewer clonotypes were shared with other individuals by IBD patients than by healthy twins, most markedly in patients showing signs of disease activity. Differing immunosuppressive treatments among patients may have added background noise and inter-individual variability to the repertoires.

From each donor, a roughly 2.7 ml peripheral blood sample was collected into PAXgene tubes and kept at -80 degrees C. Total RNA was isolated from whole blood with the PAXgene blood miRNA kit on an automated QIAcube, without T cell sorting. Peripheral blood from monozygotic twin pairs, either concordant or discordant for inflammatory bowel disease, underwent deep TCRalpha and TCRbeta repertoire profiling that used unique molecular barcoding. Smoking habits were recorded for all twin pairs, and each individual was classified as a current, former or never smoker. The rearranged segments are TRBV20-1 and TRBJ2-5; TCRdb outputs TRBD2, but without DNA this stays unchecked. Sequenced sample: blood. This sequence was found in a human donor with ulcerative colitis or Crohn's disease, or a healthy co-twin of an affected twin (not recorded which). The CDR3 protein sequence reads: CSAPRPSGKGETQYF.